The 8 T cell receptor beta chains presented below share a single source sample, sequenced in a study of shared clonotypes between healthy human individuals. Sequenced by immunoSEQ multiplex PCR; TCRdb stores in-frame clones only, minus some. The sample has hundreds of thousands of clones, 90% to 97% seen once. As defined, naive CD8 cells were CD45RO-negative and positively selected for CCR7, with terminally differentiated effector memory CD45RA+ cells excluded. The material sequenced was naive CD8+ T cells sorted from blood. Every receptor here comes from a woman in her twenties or thirties in good health.

The chain is built from TRBV6-1 and TRBJ1-1; 7 nucleotides line up with TRBD1. V lost 2 bases to trimming and J lost 0 bases; unmatched junction nucleotides: 3. The CDR3 consists of 15 residues. Per the germline V gene, CDR1 is MNHNS and CDR2 is SASEGT. The CDR3 sequence is CASSEPGQVNTEAFF. The CDR3 DNA is TGTGCCAGCAGTGAACCTGGACAGGTGAACACTGAAGCTTTCTTT.

V and J are TRBV29-1 and TRBJ1-1; no definite D call. The length of the CDR3 is 14 residues. Germline-derived CDR1 and CDR2 are SQVTM and ANQGSEA. The germline V and J ends were trimmed by 3 bases and 0 bases, with 11 bases remaining between them. The CDR3 DNA is TGCAGCGTTGAGGGCGACAATATGAACACTGAAGCTTTCTTT. Translated, it gives CSVEGDNMNTEAFF.

This rearrangement joins TRBV27 to TRBJ1-4, with D tentatively TRBD1 (5 bases). Per the germline V gene, CDR1 is MNHEY and CDR2 is SMNVEV (reference sequence). The CDR3 totals 15 residues. V dropped 3 bases and J dropped 4 bases, with 12 bases sitting between them. CDR3 in amino acids: CASSFRGQSNEKLFF. The CDR3 DNA sequence: TGTGCCAGCAGTTTTCGGGGCCAGAGTAATGAAAAACTGTTTTTT.

The chain carries TRBV28 and TRBJ1-1, with D hard to call. Germline CDR1 and CDR2: MDHEN and SYDVKM. This CDR3 has 18 amino acids. V was clipped by 3 bases and J by 1 base, with 21 bases between them. The CDR3 region is CASSFVGLAGDSNTEAFF. The CDR3, as DNA: TGTGCCAGCAGTTTTGTCGGATTGGCGGGAGACTCGAACACTGAAGCTTTCTTT.

As to this clone: This CDR3 is also generated by other DNA sequences in the sample. This chain links TRBV28 with TRBJ2-7; a possible D gene is TRBD1 (6 bases). Trimming left V 6 bases short and J 0 bases short, with 9 bases between. This CDR3 spans 13 amino acids. Germline loops: CDR1 MDHEN, CDR2 SYDVKM. This CDR3 is CASSPQGSYEQYF. CDR3 sequence (DNA): TGTGCCAGCAGCCCACAGGGCTCCTACGAGCAGTACTTC.

This chain links TRBV5-1 with TRBJ2-7, with 12 bases that match TRBD2. Germline CDR1 and CDR2: SGHRS and YFSETQ. The length of the CDR3 is 16 residues. Trimming at V came to 4 bases and at J to 0 bases, leaving 5 bases not matched to a gene. The CDR3, as DNA: TGCGCCAGCAGCCGGACTAGCGGGGAGAGCTCCTACGAGCAGTACTTC. This translates into CASSRTSGESSYEQYF. The full variable domain, completed using reference TRBV5-1 and TRBJ2-7, is KAGVTQTPRYLIKTRGQQVTLSCSPISGHRSVSWYQQTPGQGLQFLFEYFSETQRNKGNFPGRFSGRQFSNSRSEMNVSTLELGDSALYLCASSRTSGESSYEQYFGPGTRLTVT.

This clone was seen a handful of times. Other DNA sequences in this specimen translate into the identical CDR3. V is TRBV6-1 and J is TRBJ2-2; D may be TRBD2 (5 bases). The CDR3 totals 13 residues. V was clipped by 0 bases and J by 6 bases, with 5 bases between them. Per germline, CDR1 MNHNS and CDR2 SASEGT. CDR3 residues: CASSEARAGELFF. The CDR3, as DNA: TGTGCCAGCAGTGAAGCGCGGGCCGGGGAGCTGTTTTTT.

Of note for this clone: The CDR3 carries no conserved terminal phenylalanine or tryptophan, so it likely arises from a read error. The DNA is left out, because the CDR3 cannot be placed on it with certainty; the CDR3 is given as TCRdb lists it. The chain links TRBV9 to TRBJ1-4. Including both end residues, the CDR3 is 18 amino acids long. The germline gives CDR1 SGDLS, CDR2 YYNGEE. The CDR3 spells CASSVARKPKLYPLSGSC.